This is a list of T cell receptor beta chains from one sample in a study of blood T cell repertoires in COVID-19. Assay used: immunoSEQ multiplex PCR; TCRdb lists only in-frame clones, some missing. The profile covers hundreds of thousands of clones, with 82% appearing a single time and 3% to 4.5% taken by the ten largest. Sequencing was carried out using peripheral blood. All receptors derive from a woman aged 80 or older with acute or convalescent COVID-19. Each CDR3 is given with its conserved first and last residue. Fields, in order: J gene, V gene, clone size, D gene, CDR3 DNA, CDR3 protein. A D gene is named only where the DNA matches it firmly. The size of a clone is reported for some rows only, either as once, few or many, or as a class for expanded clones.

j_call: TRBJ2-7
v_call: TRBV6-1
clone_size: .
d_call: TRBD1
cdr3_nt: TGTGCCAGCAGTGAACAGGGACAGTCCTACGAGCAGTACTTC
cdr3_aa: CASSEQGQSYEQYF

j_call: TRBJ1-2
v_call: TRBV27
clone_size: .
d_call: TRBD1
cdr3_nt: TGTGCCAGCAGGGGGACAGGGGTTGGCTACACCTTC
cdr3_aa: CASRGTGVGYTF

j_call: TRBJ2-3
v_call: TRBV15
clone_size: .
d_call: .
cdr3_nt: TGTGCCACCAGCAGGGACAAGCTAGAAACGCAGTATTTT
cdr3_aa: CATSRDKLETQYF

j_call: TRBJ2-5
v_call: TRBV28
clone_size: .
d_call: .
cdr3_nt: TGTGCCAGCAGTTTGATCAGGGAAGAGACCCAGTACTTC
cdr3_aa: CASSLIREETQYF

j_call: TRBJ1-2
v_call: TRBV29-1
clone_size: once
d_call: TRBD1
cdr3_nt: TGCAGCGTTGATCAGGGGGCAGGGGGTAGGAGCTATGGCTACACCTTC
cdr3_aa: CSVDQGAGGRSYGYTF

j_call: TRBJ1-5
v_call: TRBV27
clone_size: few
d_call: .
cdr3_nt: TGTGCCAGCAAGTTGAGCCCTACAGGCAATCAGCCCCAGCATTTT
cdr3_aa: CASKLSPTGNQPQHF

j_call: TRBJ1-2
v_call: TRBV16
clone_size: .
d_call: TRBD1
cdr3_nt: TGTGCCAGCAGCCAATCGGACAGGACTAACTATGGCTACACCTTC
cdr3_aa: CASSQSDRTNYGYTF

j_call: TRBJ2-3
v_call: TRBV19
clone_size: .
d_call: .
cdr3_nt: TGTGCCAGTAGTATACGGTTAGATACGCAGTATTTT
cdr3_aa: CASSIRLDTQYF

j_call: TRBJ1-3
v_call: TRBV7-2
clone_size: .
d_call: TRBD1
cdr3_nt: TGTGCCAGCAGCGGATGGGACAGGGATCCCGGAAACACCATATATTTT
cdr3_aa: CASSGWDRDPGNTIYF

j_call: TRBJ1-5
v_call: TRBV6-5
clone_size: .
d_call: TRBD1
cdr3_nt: TGTGCCAGCACGTCGACAGGGGGTCAGCCCCAGCATTTT
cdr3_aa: CASTSTGGQPQHF

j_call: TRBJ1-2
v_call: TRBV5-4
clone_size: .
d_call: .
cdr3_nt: TGTGCCAGCAGCTTGGACAGGCCGTATGGCTACACCTTC
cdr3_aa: CASSLDRPYGYTF

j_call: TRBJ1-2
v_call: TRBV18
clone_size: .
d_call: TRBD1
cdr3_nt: TGTGCCAGCTCACCACCTGGCCCGGACAGGCTCTATGGCTACACCTTC
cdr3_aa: CASSPPGPDRLYGYTF

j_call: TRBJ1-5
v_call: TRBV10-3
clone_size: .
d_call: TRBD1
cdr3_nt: TGTGCCATCAGTGAACGGGACAGGGGGGATCAGCCCCAGCATTTT
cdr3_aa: CAISERDRGDQPQHF

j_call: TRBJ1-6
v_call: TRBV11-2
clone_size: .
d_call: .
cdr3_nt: TGTGCCAGCAGCTATAGGTTGGGCTCACCCCTCCACTTT
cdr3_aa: CASSYRLGSPLHF

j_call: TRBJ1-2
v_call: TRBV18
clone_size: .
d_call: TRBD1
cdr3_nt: TGTGCCAGCTCATCGACAGGGACTCGCTATGGCTACACCTTC
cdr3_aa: CASSSTGTRYGYTF

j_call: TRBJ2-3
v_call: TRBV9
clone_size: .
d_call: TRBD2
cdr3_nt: TGTGCCAGCAGCGTAGGCGGGGGGCCGCCAGATACGCAGTATTTT
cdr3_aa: CASSVGGGPPDTQYF

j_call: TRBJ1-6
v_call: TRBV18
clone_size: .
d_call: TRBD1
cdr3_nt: TGTGCCAGCTCACTAAAGCGACAGGGAGATAATTCACCCCTCCACTTT
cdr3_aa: CASSLKRQGDNSPLHF

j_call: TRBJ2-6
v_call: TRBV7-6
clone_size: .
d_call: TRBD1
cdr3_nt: TGTGCCAGCAGCAGCCCGGGACAGGCCTTCTCTGGGGCCAACGTCCTGACTTTC
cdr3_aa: CASSSPGQAFSGANVLTF

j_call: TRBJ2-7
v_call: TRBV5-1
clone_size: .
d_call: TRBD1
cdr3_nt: TGCGCCAGCACGACAGGGGCTGTTAACTACGAGCAGTACTTC
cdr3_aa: CASTTGAVNYEQYF

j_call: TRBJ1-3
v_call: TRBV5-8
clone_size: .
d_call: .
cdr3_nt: TGTGCCAGCAGCCCATGGGACACGGCTAACACCATATATTTT
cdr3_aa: CASSPWDTANTIYF

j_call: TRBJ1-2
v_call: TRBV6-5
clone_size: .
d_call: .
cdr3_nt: TGTGCCAGCAGTTACTCTGGAGTAGACGGCTACACCTTC
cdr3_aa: CASSYSGVDGYTF

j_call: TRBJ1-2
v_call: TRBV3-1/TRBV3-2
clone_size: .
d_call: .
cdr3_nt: TGTGCCAGCAGCCCGAGGGCGAATCGACCGGCCGCTAACTATGGCTACACCTTC
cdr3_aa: CASSPRANRPAANYGYTF

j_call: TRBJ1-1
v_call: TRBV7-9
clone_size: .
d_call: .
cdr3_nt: TGTGCCAGCAGCTGGCAGGGGAACACTGAAGCTTTCTTT
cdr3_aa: CASSWQGNTEAFF

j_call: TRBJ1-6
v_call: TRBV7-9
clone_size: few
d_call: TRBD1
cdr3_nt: TGTGCCAGCAGCCCAGGGGTTGGGGACAGGCAAAATTCACCCCTCCACTTT
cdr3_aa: CASSPGVGDRQNSPLHF

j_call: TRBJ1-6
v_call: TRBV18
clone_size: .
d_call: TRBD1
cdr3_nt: TGTGCCAGCTCATCAGGACAGGAGCACTCACCCCTCCACTTT
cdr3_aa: CASSSGQEHSPLHF